Each of the 23 T cell receptor beta chains below was sequenced from the same sample in a study of shared clonotypes between healthy human individuals. Repertoires were generated with immunoSEQ multiplex PCR, while TCRdb's copy carries only in-frame clones and drops some. The data hold about 2.4 million clones, with 80% to 95% observed a single time. The specimen sequenced was naive CD4+ T cells from PBMCs. Subset of the sample: CD45RA+ positively selected. The receptors were sampled from a man between 18 and 29 years old in good health. Some clones in this sample may be carry-over from other donors' samples.

The V and J genes are TRBV19 and TRBJ2-7, with 8 nucleotides matching TRBD2. The CDR3 covers 14 residues. Looked up from germline, CDR1 is LNHDA and CDR2 is SQIVND (reference sequence). With 2 bases clipped from V and 6 bases from J, the junction kept 6 bases outside the gene matches. CDR3 DNA sequence: TGTGCCAGTAGTATATTCACGGGAGGGCCCGAGCAGTACTTC. This sequence encodes CASSIFTGGPEQYF.

The chain combines TRBV28 with TRBJ2-5, with 9 bases lining up with TRBD1. Germline loops: CDR1 MDHEN, CDR2 SYDVKM. The CDR3 runs to 15 residues. V lost 8 bases to trimming and J lost 5 bases; unmatched junction nucleotides: 12. As DNA, the CDR3 is TGTGCCAGCGGTGGAGGACAGGGGCGTGGCGAGACCCAGTACTTC. Protein sequence: CASGGGQGRGETQYF.

The J gene is TRBJ2-3, the V gene TRBV6-6; weak D call: TRBD2 (6 bases). Trimming took 6 bases from V and 0 from J, leaving 16 bases between them. CDR3 length: 16 residues. Germline CDR1 MNHNY, CDR2 SVGAGI (reference sequence). CDR3 loop: CASRGEATGSTDTQYF. The CDR3 coding sequence is TGTGCCAGCAGGGGGGAGGCGACGGGTAGCACAGATACGCAGTATTTT.

This rearrangement joins TRBV27 to TRBJ2-5; TRBD2 matches 9 bases. The CDR3 runs 13 residues. In germline, CDR1 is MNHEY, CDR2 SMNVEV (reference sequence). Losses at the gene ends were 7 bases for V and 8 bases for J; bases not matched to a gene: 8. CDR3 sequence reads: CASKGRLAGTQYF. CDR3 in DNA: TGTGCCAGCAAAGGCCGCCTAGCGGGAACCCAGTACTTC.

CDR3 nucleotides: TGTGCCAGCAACCGGCCCCCTAGCACAGATACGCAGTATTTT. This codes for CASNRPPSTDTQYF. V usage is TRBV6-6 and J usage is TRBJ2-3; D gene ambiguous. This CDR3 is built from 14 residues. With 7 bases removed from V and 0 bases from J, the gap between germline ends came to 11 bases. Germline V CDR1 and CDR2: MNHNY, SVGAGI (reference sequence).

This chain uses TRBV30 with TRBJ2-3; TRBD2 agrees at 10 bases. Germline lookup yields CDR1 GTSNPN and CDR2 SVGIG (reference sequence). V shed 2 bases, J shed 1 base, and the junction held 6 bases outside the gene matches. The CDR3 runs to 16 residues. The CDR3 reads CAWSKAGGPGTDTQYF. In DNA, the CDR3 is TGTGCCTGGAGTAAAGCGGGAGGGCCCGGCACAGATACGCAGTATTTT.

The chain is built from TRBV2 and TRBJ1-4; 10 nucleotides agree with TRBD1. The J segment lost 7 bases and the V segment lost 7 bases, leaving 3 bases of the junction unmatched. The germline V gene encodes CDR1 SNHLY and CDR2 FYNNEI. The CDR3 covers 13 residues. The CDR3 is CASIRDRGEKLFF. The CDR3 region has the DNA TGTGCCAGCATCCGGGACAGGGGTGAAAAACTGTTTTTT.

This chain uses TRBV5-1 with TRBJ1-2, with 7 bases identical to TRBD1. V lost 5 bases and J lost 4; bases outside the gene matches: 8. Germline CDR1 reads SGHRS; CDR2 reads YFSETQ. CDR3 size: 14 residues. The chain's CDR3 is CASSAGTDSYGYTF. For the CDR3, the DNA is TGCGCCAGCAGTGCCGGGACAGACAGCTATGGCTACACCTTC.

As to this clone: Other nucleotide sequences in the sample specify the same CDR3. The chain couples TRBV15 to TRBJ2-7; 7 bases align to TRBD2. After removal of 9 bases from V and 2 bases from J, the junction contained 7 bases not matched to a gene. The germline V gene has CDR1 LNHNV and CDR2 YYDKDF (reference sequence). This CDR3 spans 13 amino acids. The CDR3 DNA follows: TGTGCCACTGGGAGCGGGAACCCCTACGAGCAGTACTTC. Protein sequence: CATGSGNPYEQYF.

There are a few counts of this clone. The chain has TRBV28 and TRBJ1-5, with D maybe TRBD1 (6 bases). V lost 4 bases to trimming and J lost 3 bases, with 13 bases between them. Germline V gene sequence: CDR1 MDHEN, CDR2 SYDVKM. The length of the CDR3 is 15 residues. The CDR3 coding sequence is TGTGCCAGCAGTTCAAGGGGGATGTTCAATCAGCCCCAGCATTTT. Encoded protein: CASSSRGMFNQPQHF.

The chain joins TRBV5-1 to TRBJ2-2; no clear D gene. Germline V gene sequence: CDR1 SGHRS, CDR2 YFSETQ. Trimming cost V 1 base and J 1 base, with 14 bases left between them. This CDR3 has 17 amino acids. CDR3: CASSLTQLSQNTGELFF. CDR3 sequence (DNA): TGCGCCAGCAGCTTGACACAGCTCTCCCAGAACACCGGGGAGCTGTTTTTT.

CDR3 loop: CASSLPFIGGYTF. CDR3 in DNA: TGTGCCAGCAGTTTACCTTTCATAGGAGGCTACACCTTC. V is TRBV28 and J is TRBJ1-2, with D unresolved. This CDR3 contains 13 residues. Trimming stripped 2 bases from V and 8 bases from J, with 12 bases between. The V gene's germline CDR1 is MDHEN and CDR2 SYDVKM.

The chain uses TRBV28 and TRBJ1-1; D may be TRBD1 (6 bases). Trimming cost V 6 bases and J 0 bases, with 17 bases left between them. This CDR3 has 16 residues. Per the germline V gene, CDR1 is MDHEN and CDR2 is SYDVKM. CDR3 in amino acids: CASSSLQGVVNTEAFF. The DNA for the CDR3 is TGTGCCAGCAGCTCCTTACAGGGAGTGGTGAACACTGAAGCTTTCTTT.

This chain links TRBV5-1 with TRBJ2-1; D not resolved. The ends were cut back, 4 bases at V and 8 bases at J, with 16 bases in the middle. CDR1 SGHRS and CDR2 YFSETQ come from the germline V gene. The CDR3 has 14 amino acids. The CDR3, as DNA: TGCGCCAGCAGCGCACAGACGGGTAACGATGAGCAGTTCTTC. Encoded protein: CASSAQTGNDEQFF.

The V call is TRBV6-5, the J call TRBJ1-1; no clear D gene. This CDR3 region has 14 residues. Germline loops: CDR1 MNHEY, CDR2 SVGAGI. Trimming pared 5 bases from V and 1 base from J, leaving 11 bases between. The CDR3 nucleotides read TGTGCCAGCAGTCCTACGTTGGGGAACACTGAAGCTTTCTTT. It encodes CASSPTLGNTEAFF.

J is TRBJ2-3 and V is TRBV2, with D hard to call. Germline V CDR1 and CDR2: SNHLY, FYNNEI. Deletions cut 1 base from V and 4 bases from J, with 6 bases between. This CDR3 region has 13 residues. CDR3 coding DNA: TGTGCCAGCAGTGAAGAGTCAGCAGATACGCAGTATTTT. Translating it yields CASSEESADTQYF.

This clone was seen a single time. This chain links TRBV7-9 with TRBJ2-1, with a tentative D call TRBD2 (6 bases). The CDR3 has 14 amino acids. Trimming cost V 2 bases and J 10 bases, with 15 bases left between them. The germline CDR1 and CDR2 sequences are SEHNR and FQNEAQ (reference sequence). The DNA of the CDR3 is TGTGCCAGCAGCTTAATCGGGACTGGGGAAGAGCAGTTCTTC. Translation: CASSLIGTGEEQFF.

V gene TRBV29-1 combines with J gene TRBJ2-3; no reliable D call. Germline V gene sequence: CDR1 SQVTM, CDR2 ANQGSEA. V was cut by 8 bases and J by 5 bases, with 14 bases left in between. CDR3 length: 12 residues. This CDR3 is CSILRVLDTQYF. The CDR3 DNA sequence: TGCAGCATCCTTAGGGTTCTAGATACGCAGTATTTT.

This clone was observed a single time. The rearrangement uses TRBV5-1 and TRBJ2-5; D is unresolved. The CDR3 covers 14 residues. Germline CDR1 reads SGHRS; CDR2 reads YFSETQ. Between the trimmed V and J ends, which lost 1 base and 4 bases, there was a span of 11 bases. The CDR3 DNA follows: TGCGCCAGCAGCTTGAGGTTCATTTCAGAGACCCAGTACTTC. This codes for CASSLRFISETQYF. Full variable domain (rest looked up from reference TRBV5-1 and TRBJ2-5): KAGVTQTPRYLIKTRGQQVTLSCSPISGHRSVSWYQQTPGQGLQFLFEYFSETQRNKGNFPGRFSGRQFSNSRSEMNVSTLELGDSALYLCASSLRFISETQYFGPGTRLLVL.

The chain is built from TRBV5-4 and TRBJ1-2; maybe TRBD1 (6 bases). Germline V gene data show CDR1 as SGHNT and CDR2 as YYREEE (reference sequence). Trimming left V 2 bases short and J 5 bases short, with 19 bases between. The CDR3 is 16 residues long. The CDR3 sequence: CASSFDNGGSGYGYTF. CDR3 nucleotides: TGTGCCAGCAGCTTCGATAACGGGGGCAGCGGATATGGCTACACCTTC.

The chain has TRBV2 and TRBJ1-5; tentatively, D is TRBD1 (6 bases). This CDR3 is built from 14 residues. Trimming pared 11 bases from V and 1 base from J, leaving 15 bases between. CDR1 is SNHLY and CDR2 is FYNNEI in the germline V gene. CDR3 DNA: TGTGCCGCAGGGGAGGGAGCCAGCAATCAGCCCCAGCATTTT. It encodes CAAGEGASNQPQHF. Complete variable domain (other parts from reference TRBV2 and TRBJ1-5): EPEVTQTPSHQVTQMGQEVILRCVPISNHLYFYWYRQILGQKVEFLVSFYNNEISEKSEIFDDQFSVERPDGSNFTLKIRSTKLEDSAMYFCAAGEGASNQPQHFGDGTRLSIL.

This clone was recorded only once. V gene TRBV30 combines with J gene TRBJ2-3, with D perhaps TRBD1 (5 bases). Germline assignment: CDR1 GTSNPN and CDR2 SVGIG (reference sequence). This CDR3 comprises 14 residues. The V end lost 4 bases, the J end lost 2 bases, and 13 bases lay between the germline ends. DNA for the CDR3: TGTGCCTGGACAGGGCCGACTCTCACAGATACGCAGTATTTT. Amino acids: CAWTGPTLTDTQYF. Full variable domain (remainder filled in from reference TRBV30 and TRBJ2-3): SQTIHQWPATLVQPVGSPLSLECTVEGTSNPNLYWYRQAAGRGLQLLFYSVGIGQISSEVPQNLSASRPQDRQFILSSKKLLLSDSGFYLCAWTGPTLTDTQYFGPGTRLTVL.

The rearrangement uses TRBV7-3 and TRBJ2-6, with 9 bases identical to TRBD2. This CDR3 has 17 residues. The V segment lost 5 bases and the J segment 4 bases; nucleotides outside the gene matches: 9. CDR1 and CDR2 from the germline V gene are SGHTA and FQGTGA. CDR3 loop: CASSPRGAGGGANVLTF. The CDR3 region has the DNA TGTGCCAGCAGCCCCCGGGGAGCGGGAGGCGGGGCCAACGTCCTGACTTTC.